This T cell receptor beta chain derives from a study of blood T cell repertoires in COVID-19 (dated by TCRdb to the early 2020s). A note on the overall study: Samples covering the acute and convalescent phases of COVID-19 were provided by collaborators in the United States, Italy and Spain. The material from the prospective study consisted of cDNA or gDNA derived from T cells, B-cell-depleted T cells, or PBMCs. Deeply sampled blood TCRbeta repertoires from subjects exposed to, actively infected with, or recovered from COVID-19 were included in the dataset. A freely available public database, intended as a resource for researchers studying the immune response to SARS-CoV-2, is where the repertoires were released. The samples were drawn from two sources: the first 160 participants of the ongoing ImmuneRACE study, and some 1,300 subjects contributed by 6 global collaborators. The sample metadata nearly always contained a de-identified subject ID, COVID-19 status, age in years and sex. Where available, HLA class I and class II types were obtained from metadata supplied by the sample provider rather than from assay-based typing. Summary of the overall study and its limitations: The amount of clinical and demographic metadata varied by source and participant and was provided uncurated.

TCRbeta CDR3 regions were amplified from genomic DNA using the immunoSEQ Assay, a bias-controlled multiplex PCR. Under the source paper's analysis protocol: The number of nucleated cells in each sample was estimated from the amplification of reference gene primers within the assay. To quantify the absolute abundance of each unique TCRbeta CDR3 rearrangement, sequence reads were collapsed and filtered. For each sample, productive Simpson clonality was calculated as the square root of Simpson's diversity index over productive rearrangements. Imported from immuneACCESS, the table was reduced by TCRdb to in-frame sequences with V and J called. These copies leave out some clones; in studies compared against another copy, an unresolved V gene accounts for under half, and the cause of the remainder is not known. V, J and clone size reflect that table, while D and trimming were determined from the DNA. The sample data list 100,000 to 150,000 clones, and 86% of these were observed just once. Together, the top ten hold approximately 4.2% of the sample.

The CDR1 and CDR2 encoded by the germline V gene are SGHTA and FQGNSA. The CDR3 starts with the cysteine, ends with the phenylalanine, and has 15 residues. CDR3 DNA is the only sequence kept; it has 45 bases, read in frame from the first base. Relative to germline, V is 3 bases shorter and J is 6 bases shorter, with 15 bases between their ends. Note on this clone: Its antigen specificity is not known. The record has no base qualities; no much larger clone is one base away.

The collaborating institutions used their own protocols to collect whole blood in K2EDTA tubes. For TCRbeta analysis, collaborators shipped samples as frozen whole blood, isolated PBMCs, or DNA extracted from either of those sample types. Sequenced input: peripheral blood. Here the chain combines TRBV7-2 and TRBJ1-5; the D gene is not confidently resolved. The TCR comes from a man aged 35-49 years with acute or convalescent COVID-19. The CDR3 region has the sequence CASSLGSPGLQPQHF. The DNA reads TGTGCCAGCAGCTTGGGCAGTCCCGGCCTTCAGCCCCAGCATTTT.